The clone carrying this T cell receptor (beta chain) was recorded many times. For sorted libraries, the input was some 1 million CD4+ or CD8+ T cells. J lost 2 bases, V lost 5 bases, and 9 bases had no gene match. CDR1 and CDR2 (germline): SGHTA, FQGNSA. The CDR3 consists of 17 residues. TCRdb redid the calling of the 5' RACE reads with MiXCR, one entry per CDR3 protein. The data show 18,000 or so distinct CDR3 sequences, with less than 15% seen just once and 6.5% to 9% held by the top ten. These data are taken from a study of neurological immune-mediated disorders. The sample consisted of CD4+ T cells from blood. The receptor comes from a woman aged 55-75 years with HTLV-1-associated myelopathy (HAM/TSP). The chain has TRBV7-2 and TRBJ1-3, with 10 bases matching TRBD1. CDR3 DNA sequence: TGTGCCAGCAGCACCCAGCCCGGGACAGGGGCTGGAAACACCATATATTTT. Protein: CASSTQPGTGAGNTIYF.